This TCR beta chain was found in a study of tumor-infiltrating lymphocytes in primary liver carcinoma. The study's findings and limits: Compared with blood, tumor repertoires held significantly more in their top 250 clones.

As to this clonotype: Its antigen is as yet unknown.

The CDR3 has 14 amino acids. Trimming removed 9 bases from V and 5 bases from J, with 19 bases in between. Looked up from germline, CDR1 is MGHDK and CDR2 is SYGVNS. Taking about 18-32 mg of unsorted bulk tissue, the authors co-extracted RNA and DNA. A constant-region primer primed TCR beta cDNA synthesis from 500 ng of total RNA. It was through three nested multiplex PCR rounds of slightly modified ARM-PCR that TCR beta libraries arose. Use of TRBV1-TRBV30 forward primers with a C-beta reverse primer characterized the first two PCR rounds, which lasted nine to eleven cycles each. TCRdb recomputed calls from the multiplex PCR reads with MiXCR, one row per CDR3 protein. In the table there are under 200,000 distinct CDR3 sequences, 70% to 90% of which are singletons.

The chain combines TRBV25-1 with TRBJ1-1; a weak D match, TRBD1 (6 bases). The TCR originated in a man in his forties with primary liver carcinoma and hepatitis B virus infection. Sequenced: tumor tissue from primary liver carcinoma. The CDR3 reads CARTGDGGLTEAFF. CDR3 bases: TGTGCCAGGACCGGTGACGGGGGGCTAACTGAAGCTTTCTTT. Together with reference TRBV25-1 and TRBJ1-1, the CDR3 gives the full variable domain: EADIYQTPRYLVIGTGKKITLECSQTMGHDKMYWYQQDPGMELHLIHYSYGVNSTEKGDLSSESTVSRIRTEHFPLTLESARPSHTSQYLCARTGDGGLTEAFFGQGTRLTVV.